This passage covers 29 T cell receptor beta chains from one sample sequenced in a study of blood T cells in healthy people across ages. Together with a sample-barcoded 5' primer, a J-beta primer mix was included in a second PCR lasting roughly 6 to 12 cycles. MiXCR, applied by TCRdb to the 5' RACE reads, yields one record per CDR3 protein. The data show hundreds of thousands of distinct CDR3 sequences, with 40% to 50% seen just once and around 30% held by the top ten. The sample consisted of blood. These receptors all come from a man at least 80 years old in good health.

In regard to this clonotype: A read error may account for a junction end that differs from germline. This CDR3 is CASSLGQGNTGKLFF. DNA for the CDR3: TGTGCCAGCAGTTTAGGCCAGGGCAACACCGGGAAGCTGTTTTTT. The chain uses TRBV12-3 or TRBV12-4 and TRBJ2-2; D may be TRBD1 or TRBD2 (5 bases each). The CDR3 has 15 amino acids.

The chain recombines TRBV4-2 with TRBJ1-1, with 7 nucleotides matching TRBD1. This CDR3 region has 15 residues. CDR1 is LGHNA and CDR2 is YNFKEQ in the germline V gene. V trimming: 3 bases; J trimming: 2 bases; junction bases outside the gene matches: 6. The CDR3 nucleotides are TGTGCCAGCAGCCACGTGGCAGGGGGAAACACTGAAGCTTTCTTT. Translation: CASSHVAGGNTEAFF.

In this sample, this clonotype turned up once. The V and J genes are TRBV5-1 and TRBJ1-2; D is unresolved. Between the trimmed V and J ends, which lost 4 bases and 2 bases, there was a span of 9 bases. Per germline, CDR1 SGHRS and CDR2 YFSETQ. There are 13 residues in the CDR3. CDR3 sequence reads: CASSPTTNYGYTF. The CDR3, as DNA: TGCGCCAGCAGCCCTACAACAAACTATGGCTACACCTTC.

This clonotype showed up just a few times. This chain connects TRBV29-1 to TRBJ2-7; 9 bases map to TRBD1. Trimming took 5 bases from V and 4 from J; bases not matched to a gene: 6. This CDR3 spans 13 amino acids. Germline V CDR1 and CDR2: SQVTM, ANQGSEA. The CDR3 is CSVTQGAMYEQYF. In nucleotides, the CDR3 is TGCAGCGTTACACAGGGGGCTATGTACGAGCAGTACTTC.

This clonotype was counted between two and nine times. This sequence joins TRBV29-1 and TRBJ1-2, with D possibly matching TRBD1 (6 bases). Germline-derived CDR1 and CDR2 are SQVTM and ANQGSEA. V was shortened by 3 bases and J by 6 bases, with 17 bases between the two germline ends. This CDR3 has 14 residues. CDR3 DNA: TGCAGCGTTGAGGGCGGCGGGACAATTCATGGCTACACCTTC. It is translated as CSVEGGGTIHGYTF.

This chain's CDR3 is CASSAGGSREQYF. In DNA, the CDR3 is TGTGCCAGCAGCGCGGGAGGTTCCCGCGAGCAGTACTTC. The chain uses TRBV7-2 and TRBJ2-5, with TRBD2 matching over 8 bases. The end of the DNA fits TRBJ2-7 better, so the J call may be wrong. CDR3 length: 13 residues. Looked up from germline, CDR1 is SGHTA and CDR2 is FQGNSA.

The rearrangement links TRBV12-3 or TRBV12-4 to TRBJ2-1, with D possibly matching TRBD2 (6 bases). CDR3 length: 15 amino acids. Trimming took off 7 bases at V and 0 bases at J, with 13 bases between the two ends. The CDR3 protein is CASTSGLPSYNEQFF. CDR3 nucleotides: TGTGCCAGCACCTCGGGACTTCCCTCCTACAATGAGCAGTTCTTC.

This clonotype was observed at least ten times. This chain connects TRBV2 to TRBJ2-3, with D perhaps matching TRBD2 (6 bases). Germline values: CDR1 SNHLY, CDR2 FYNNEI. V gave up 1 base and J gave up 3 bases, with 17 bases separating them. The CDR3 has 17 amino acids. The DNA for the CDR3 is TGTGCCAGCAGTGAAGTGGTCGAGGCCGGGGGAACAGATACGCAGTATTTT. This sequence encodes CASSEVVEAGGTDTQYF. Together with reference TRBV2 and TRBJ2-3, the CDR3 gives the full variable domain: EPEVTQTPSHQVTQMGQEVILRCVPISNHLYFYWYRQILGQKVEFLVSFYNNEISEKSEIFDDQFSVERPDGSNFTLKIRSTKLEDSAMYFCASSEVVEAGGTDTQYFGPGTRLTVL.

This clonotype has just one count. The chain is built from TRBV27 and TRBJ2-5; D may be TRBD2 (6 bases). Germline CDR1 is MNHEY and CDR2 is SMNVEV (reference sequence). The V end lost 6 bases, the J end lost 5 bases, and 25 bases lay between the germline ends. The CDR3 sequence is 17 residues long. CDR3 loop: CASSPLGDGRPKETQYF. CDR3 nucleotide sequence: TGTGCCAGCAGCCCCCTCGGGGACGGGAGACCGAAGGAGACCCAGTACTTC.

V gene TRBV7-2 combines with J gene TRBJ2-4; 9 bases fit TRBD1. With the DNA end fitting TRBJ2-7 better, the J assignment may be wrong. This CDR3 region has 14 residues. CDR1 SGHTA and CDR2 FQGNSA come from the germline V gene. The chain's CDR3 is CASSSRDRVNEQYF. The CDR3, as DNA: TGTGCCAGCAGCTCCCGGGACAGGGTGAACGAGCAGTACTTC.

In its sample, this clonotype was seen a few times. This chain connects TRBV20-1 to TRBJ2-3; 9 nucleotides match TRBD1. CDR3 length: 15 residues. The V gene end was trimmed by 4 bases and the J gene end by 3 bases; junction bases not matched to a gene: 8. CDR1 and CDR2 (germline): DFQATT, SNEGSKA (reference sequence). The CDR3 bases are TGCAGTGCTATCAGTCCGGGACAGGGAACAGATACGCAGTATTTT. Protein product: CSAISPGQGTDTQYF.

This clonotype was detected a few times. The chain uses TRBV19 and TRBJ1-5; no firm D call. Germline loops: CDR1 LNHDA, CDR2 SQIVND (reference sequence). V was trimmed by 5 bases and J by 0 bases, leaving 11 bases between them. The CDR3 has 15 amino acids. This chain's CDR3 is CASSSRAPSNQPQHF. As DNA, the CDR3 is TGTGCCAGTAGTTCCCGGGCCCCTAGCAATCAGCCCCAGCATTTT.

This chain uses TRBV14 with TRBJ2-5; D tentatively fits TRBD1 or TRBD2 (5 bases each). Trimming took 4 bases from V and 7 from J, leaving 16 bases between them. The CDR3 sequence is 14 residues long. The germline V gene encodes CDR1 SGHDN and CDR2 FVKESK. This chain's CDR3 is CASSRSGTQRTQYF. For the CDR3, the DNA is TGTGCCAGCAGCCGATCCGGGACGCAAAGGACCCAGTACTTC.

Turning to this clonotype: A read error may be the cause here, since a much bigger clone is one base away. The chain has TRBV10-3 and TRBJ2-5; 10 bases agree with TRBD1. The germline V gene has CDR1 ENHRY and CDR2 SYGVKD. This CDR3 is 15 amino acids long. The chain's CDR3 is CAIGDERTGGETQYF. The CDR3 DNA sequence: TGTGCCATCGGTGATGAGAGGACAGGGGGTGAGACCCAGTACTTC.

The genes are TRBV7-3 and TRBJ2-3, with 10 bases aligning to TRBD2. The CDR3 sequence is 16 residues long. Trimming at V came to 5 bases and at J to 1 base, leaving 6 bases not matched to a gene. Per germline, CDR1 SGHTA and CDR2 FQGTGA. The CDR3 DNA follows: TGTGCCAGCAGCGGACACGGACTAGCGGGCACAGATACGCAGTATTTT. It specifies CASSGHGLAGTDTQYF.

This clonotype was detected a few times. This chain joins TRBV20-1 and TRBJ2-7; 13 bases fit TRBD2. V lost 4 bases and J lost 0; bases outside the gene matches: 6. The CDR3 extends over 16 amino acids. CDR1 DFQATT and CDR2 SNEGSKA come from the germline V gene (reference sequence). The CDR3 nucleotides are TGCAGTGCTACGGGACTAGCGGGAACCTTCTCCTACGAGCAGTACTTC. This translates into CSATGLAGTFSYEQYF.

The V and J genes are TRBV7-9 and TRBJ2-7; weak D call: TRBD2 (6 bases). The CDR3 consists of 16 residues. The germline V gene encodes CDR1 SEHNR and CDR2 FQNEAQ (reference sequence). Trimming left V 1 base short and J 5 bases short, with 18 bases between. CDR3 in amino acids: CASSLVTGALSDEQYF. In nucleotides, the CDR3 is TGTGCCAGCAGCTTAGTAACGGGAGCCCTATCCGACGAGCAGTACTTC.

The V call is TRBV12-3 or TRBV12-4, the J call TRBJ2-3, with 10 positions matching TRBD2. V shed 6 bases and J 4 bases; nucleotides not matched to a gene: 13. CDR3 length: 17 amino acids. For the CDR3, the DNA is TGTGCCAGCAGCACAGGGGAACTAGCGGGGTGCCCAGATACGCAGTATTTT. Residues: CASSTGELAGCPDTQYF.

This clonotype occurred a few times. The V gene is TRBV2, the J gene TRBJ2-1, with 9 bases fitting TRBD2. The CDR3 contains 17 residues. The germline V gene encodes CDR1 SNHLY and CDR2 FYNNEI. V shed 0 bases, J shed 7 bases, and the junction held 10 bases outside the gene matches. In DNA, the CDR3 is TGTGCCAGCAGTGAAGCGCTTCAAGCGGGGGGAGGGAATGAGCAGTTCTTC. Protein sequence: CASSEALQAGGGNEQFF.

The rearrangement uses TRBV27 and TRBJ2-5, with 7 positions matching TRBD2. V gave up 1 base and J gave up 9 bases; unmatched junction bases: 11. This CDR3 region has 15 residues. The germline V gene has CDR1 MNHEY and CDR2 SMNVEV (reference sequence). CDR3: CASSLFPGGMEAQYF. DNA for the CDR3: TGTGCCAGCAGTTTATTTCCGGGAGGAATGGAGGCCCAGTACTTC.

This sequence joins TRBV20-1 and TRBJ2-1; weak D call: TRBD1 (6 bases). The CDR3 runs 13 residues. Trimming removed 1 base from V and 10 bases from J, with 14 bases in between. Germline lookup yields CDR1 DFQATT and CDR2 SNEGSKA (reference sequence). The CDR3, as DNA: TGCAGTGCTAGAGGGGGGCTAGTCGGCGAGCAGTTCTTC. Its protein product is CSARGGLVGEQFF.

The chain is built from TRBV20-1 and TRBJ2-7, with 8 bases that match TRBD1. The ends lost 4 bases at V and 4 bases at J; junction bases unmatched: 3. Germline V gene data show CDR1 as DFQATT and CDR2 as SNEGSKA (reference sequence). The length of the CDR3 is 12 residues. CDR3 loop: CSAKTGDYEQYF. CDR3 nucleotides: TGCAGTGCTAAGACAGGGGATTACGAGCAGTACTTC.

This clonotype was observed a few times. The chain has TRBV7-3 and TRBJ2-3; D possibly corresponds to TRBD1 (5 bases). The CDR3 extends over 14 amino acids. The germline V and J ends were trimmed by 7 bases and 6 bases, with 17 bases remaining between them. Germline CDR1 reads SGHTA; CDR2 reads FQGTGA. The CDR3 region is CASTWGRLGDTQYF. The CDR3 nucleotides are TGTGCCAGCACCTGGGGCCGCCTCGGGGATACGCAGTATTTT.

The chain is built from TRBV29-1 and TRBJ2-1, with 8 bases fitting TRBD1. CDR3 length: 15 amino acids. The V segment lost 4 bases and the J segment 6 bases; nucleotides outside the gene matches: 11. Germline lookup yields CDR1 SQVTM and CDR2 ANQGSEA. CDR3 DNA: TGCAGCGTTGTTAAACCGGGACAGGAAGGCAATGAGCAGTTCTTC. Amino acid sequence: CSVVKPGQEGNEQFF.

CDR3 nucleotide sequence: TGTGCCAGCAGCCAAGATTCCCCCCTAGCGGGAGAGAGCAATGAGCAGTTCTTC. Residues: CASSQDSPLAGESNEQFF. The chain links TRBV14 to TRBJ2-1; 10 nucleotides agree with TRBD2. The CDR3 covers 18 residues. The J segment lost 6 bases and the V segment lost 0 bases, leaving 11 bases of the junction unmatched. The germline V gene has CDR1 SGHDN and CDR2 FVKESK.

The CDR3 region is CASSYIPDSNSGYF. CDR3 sequence (DNA): TGTGCCAGCAGTTATATCCCGGACTCGAACTCGGGGTATTTT. The chain employs TRBV6-2 or TRBV6-3 and TRBJ2-3, with D possibly TRBD2 on 5 matching bases. The CDR3 totals 14 residues. Germline assignment: CDR1 MNHEY and CDR2 SVGEGT. V was clipped by 3 bases and J by 14 bases, with 21 bases between them.

The rearrangement links TRBV7-8 to TRBJ2-1, with D possibly TRBD2 on 7 matching bases. Trimming took off 1 base at V and 0 bases at J, with 13 bases between the two ends. Germline CDR1 reads SGHVS; CDR2 reads FQNEAQ. The CDR3 consists of 17 residues. The chain's CDR3 is CASSLGGAGASYNEQFF. CDR3 in DNA: TGTGCCAGCAGCTTAGGGGGGGCGGGAGCCTCCTACAATGAGCAGTTCTTC.

A single count supports this clonotype. CDR3 sequence (DNA): TGTGCCAGCAGCCGCCCGGCCATCCAGGCGGGAGTAGGGGAGCAGTACTTC. It is translated as CASSRPAIQAGVGEQYF. The chain couples TRBV7-8 to TRBJ2-7, with TRBD2 identical over 7 bases. The CDR3 loop spans 17 amino acids. V gave up 5 bases and J gave up 7 bases; unmatched junction bases: 20. CDR1 is SGHVS and CDR2 is FQNEAQ in the germline V gene. The variable domain in full, with the rest retrieved from reference TRBV7-8 and TRBJ2-7, is GAGVSQSPRYKVAKRGQDVALRCDPISGHVSLFWYQQALGQGPEFLTYFQNEAQLDKSGLPSDRFFAERPEGSVSTLKIQRTQQEDSAVYLCASSRPAIQAGVGEQYFGPGTRLTVT.

The rearrangement links TRBV6-2 or TRBV6-3 to TRBJ2-1; no reliable D call. Germline V gene data show CDR1 as MNHEY and CDR2 as SVGEGT. With 4 bases removed from V and 0 bases from J, the gap between germline ends came to 13 bases. CDR3 size: 16 residues. CDR3 DNA sequence: TGTGCCAGCAGTTCCTTGCGGTTGAGCTCCTACAATGAGCAGTTCTTC. Its translation: CASSSLRLSSYNEQFF.